One and the same sample provided the 9 T cell receptor beta chains below, sequenced in a study of T cell responses to AZD1222 COVID-19 vaccine (dated by TCRdb to the early 2020s). In light of the paper, this sample's time point label describes: baseline before first vaccination. Receptor libraries were prepared by the immunoSEQ multiplex PCR assay. TCRdb retrieved this table from immuneACCESS and kept in-frame rearrangements only. Not all clones are present; in checked studies, unresolved V genes account for under half, and no reason is known for the remainder. In this sample the table shows fewer than 150,000 clones, about 94% of which occur a single time. Together, the top ten hold 0.85% to 0.95% of the sample. Sample: peripheral blood, taken on day 0 of AZD1222 vaccination. These receptors all come from an adult in good health.

The CDR3 reads CASSPFDTVGGTEAFF. DNA of the CDR3: TGCGCCAGCAGCCCATTCGACACCGTAGGAGGCACTGAAGCTTTCTTT. The rearrangement uses TRBV10-2 and TRBJ1-1; D not certain. The V end lost 6 bases, the J end lost 4 bases, and 21 bases lay between the germline ends. This CDR3 spans 16 amino acids. Germline CDR1 WSHSY, CDR2 SAAADI.

The V and J genes are TRBV7-8 and TRBJ1-3; D not certain. This CDR3 has 14 residues. The germline V and J ends were trimmed by 1 base and 2 bases, with 6 bases remaining between them. Germline-derived CDR1 and CDR2 are SGHVS and FQNEAQ. The CDR3: CASSLEQPGNTIYF. In DNA form, the CDR3 reads TGTGCCAGCAGCTTAGAACAGCCTGGAAACACCATATATTTT.

The gene calls are TRBV13 and TRBJ1-3, with a weak D call TRBD1 (6 bases). The CDR3 totals 14 residues. CDR1 and CDR2 (germline): PRHDT, FYEKMQ (reference sequence). The V end was cut by 6 bases, the J end by 1 base, with 10 bases between. The CDR3 bases are TGTGCCAGCAGATCTACAGGGTCTGGAAACACCATATATTTT. This gives the protein CASRSTGSGNTIYF.

This sequence joins TRBV4-2 and TRBJ2-3, with 8 bases fitting TRBD1. Unmatched junction bases numbered 10, after V lost 4 bases and J lost 4 bases. Germline-derived CDR1 and CDR2 are LGHNA and YNFKEQ. CDR3 length equals 16 residues. The CDR3 region has the DNA TGTGCCAGCAGCCCGTACAGGGGGGCAACAGCAGATACGCAGTATTTT. Encoded protein: CASSPYRGATADTQYF.

The rearrangement uses TRBV27 and TRBJ1-2; D not resolved. The length of the CDR3 is 14 residues. The V end lost 6 bases, the J end lost 6 bases, and 17 bases lay between the germline ends. Germline V CDR1 and CDR2: MNHEY, SMNVEV (reference sequence). DNA for the CDR3: TGTGCCAGCAGGCCCCTAGGGTTTTCTGATGGCTACACCTTC. It translates to CASRPLGFSDGYTF.

The rearrangement uses TRBV6-5 and TRBJ1-2; D remains ambiguous. Trimming stripped 6 bases from V and 6 bases from J, with 14 bases between. The CDR3 length is 13 residues. Germline-derived CDR1 and CDR2 are MNHEY and SVGAGI. The CDR3 spells CASRTGGRDGYTF. CDR3 nucleotide sequence: TGTGCCAGCAGGACGGGAGGGCGCGATGGCTACACCTTC.

The chain is built from TRBV27 and TRBJ1-5; D not resolved. Germline CDR1 MNHEY, CDR2 SMNVEV (reference sequence). The V end lost 6 bases, the J end lost 2 bases, and 8 bases lay between the germline ends. The CDR3 spans 13 residues. CDR3 protein: CASRGFGNQPQHF. CDR3 nucleotides: TGTGCCAGCAGAGGATTCGGCAATCAGCCCCAGCATTTT.

This clone occurred once. The gene calls are TRBV6-2 or TRBV6-3 and TRBJ2-3, with 10 bases that match TRBD2. Trimming at V came to 5 bases and at J to 9 bases, leaving 8 bases not matched to a gene. The CDR3 runs to 14 residues. Germline CDR1 reads MNHEY; CDR2 reads SVGEGT. CDR3 nucleotides: TGTGCCAGCAGTAGGAGCCCTAGCGGGGGAACGCAGTATTTT. It is translated as CASSRSPSGGTQYF.

For the CDR3, the DNA is TGTGCCAGCAGCCCGCAAACAGGGTATAGCAATCAGCCCCAGCATTTT. This codes for CASSPQTGYSNQPQHF. The chain is built from TRBV11-2 and TRBJ1-5; D may be TRBD1 (6 bases). Trimming removed 5 bases from V and 0 bases from J, with 14 bases in between. The CDR3 has 16 residues. Germline V gene sequence: CDR1 SGHAT, CDR2 FQNNGV.